The 24 T cell receptor beta chains reported below all come from one sample, sequenced in a study of shared clonotypes between healthy human individuals. This table comes from immunoSEQ multiplex PCR, and its TCRdb copy is limited to in-frame clones, with some not included. The sample carries roughly 2,000,000 clones, over 85% recorded once. CD8 cells regarded as naive lacked CD45RO, were positively chosen for CCR7, and omitted terminally differentiated effector memory CD45RA+ cells. The specimen was naive CD8+ T cells from PBMCs. These receptors originate from a man younger than 35 in good health. Some clones in this sample may be carry-over from other donors' samples.

This chain uses TRBV15 with TRBJ1-2, with D maybe TRBD1 (5 bases). V was pared by 0 bases and J by 1 base, with 12 bases between. This CDR3 region has 16 residues. Germline V CDR1 and CDR2: LNHNV, YYDKDF (reference sequence). CDR3: CATSRDHRGGNYGYTF. The CDR3 bases are TGTGCCACCAGCAGAGATCACCGTGGGGGTAACTATGGCTACACCTTC.

The CDR3 reads CASSLSRAPGILHNEQFF. The CDR3 nucleotides read TGTGCCAGCAGTTTAAGTAGGGCTCCGGGTATTCTCCACAATGAGCAGTTCTTC. The V gene is TRBV28, the J gene TRBJ2-1; no definite D call. V lost 2 bases to trimming and J lost 5 bases, with 22 bases between them. The CDR3 is 18 amino acids. Per the germline V gene, CDR1 is MDHEN and CDR2 is SYDVKM.

The chain links TRBV11-2 to TRBJ2-7; unclear D gene. Germline loops: CDR1 SGHAT, CDR2 FQNNGV. The CDR3 has 12 residues. V lost 7 bases and J 3 bases, leaving 10 bases between the germline ends. CDR3 sequence reads: CASTYEGYEQYF. The CDR3, as DNA: TGTGCCAGCACCTATGAAGGCTACGAGCAGTACTTC.

The rearrangement joins TRBV6-1 to TRBJ1-5; possible D gene TRBD1, 5 bases. The CDR3 runs 15 residues. V was cut by 2 bases and J by 6 bases, with 14 bases left in between. Germline loops: CDR1 MNHNS, CDR2 SASEGT. The CDR3 nucleotides read TGTGCCAGCAGTGAATGGGGCAGATCGCTTCAGCCCCAGCATTTT. This encodes CASSEWGRSLQPQHF.

This clone was found once. The J gene is TRBJ2-5, the V gene TRBV5-4, with TRBD1 matching 9 bases. CDR3 length: 14 amino acids. J was trimmed by 4 bases and V by 3 bases; bases with no gene match: 4. Germline CDR1 is SGHNT and CDR2 is YYREEE (reference sequence). The DNA of the CDR3 is TGTGCCAGCAGCTGGGACAGGGCCGGAGAGACCCAGTACTTC. It is translated as CASSWDRAGETQYF.

CDR3 residues: CASSPTTSASTDTQYF. DNA of the CDR3: TGTGCCAGCAGTCCTACCACTAGCGCTAGCACAGATACGCAGTATTTT. The chain employs TRBV28 and TRBJ2-3; 7 positions agree with TRBD2. Trimming cost V 5 bases and J 0 bases; bases outside gene matches: 8. In germline, CDR1 is MDHEN, CDR2 SYDVKM. CDR3 length equals 16 residues. The entire variable domain, with the rest obtained from reference TRBV28 and TRBJ2-3, is as follows: DVKVTQSSRYLVKRTGEKVFLECVQDMDHENMFWYRQDPGLGLRLIYFSYDVKMKEKGDIPEGYSVSREKKERFSLILESASTNQTSMYLCASSPTTSASTDTQYFGPGTRLTVL.

The chain joins TRBV7-9 to TRBJ2-3; 7 nucleotides align to TRBD1. The germline V gene encodes CDR1 SEHNR and CDR2 FQNEAQ (reference sequence). V gave up 4 bases and J gave up 3 bases; unmatched junction bases: 7. CDR3 length: 15 amino acids. In DNA form, the CDR3 reads TGTGCCAGCAGCTATGGGACAGAAGATACAGATACGCAGTATTTT. Its translation is CASSYGTEDTDTQYF.

In the case of this clone: The sample contains more than one DNA sequence encoding this CDR3. This chain joins TRBV9 and TRBJ2-7, with no clear D. This CDR3 has 14 residues. CDR1 is SGDLS and CDR2 is YYNGEE in the germline V gene. Trimming left V 0 bases short and J 2 bases short, with 9 bases between. The CDR3 loop reads CASSVGDSPYEQYF. CDR3 DNA: TGTGCCAGCAGCGTAGGTGACTCACCCTACGAGCAGTACTTC.

This chain joins TRBV25-1 and TRBJ2-6; no reliable D call. The germline V and J ends were trimmed by 5 bases and 0 bases, with 14 bases remaining between them. Per the germline V gene, CDR1 is MGHDK and CDR2 is SYGVNS. The CDR3 spans 17 residues. The CDR3 loop is CASSQGDFSSGANVLTF. For the CDR3, the DNA is TGTGCCAGCAGTCAAGGAGACTTTAGCTCTGGGGCCAACGTCCTGACTTTC.

The genes are TRBV27 and TRBJ2-7; the D gene is possibly TRBD1 (5 bases). CDR1 and CDR2 (germline): MNHEY, SMNVEV (reference sequence). The V gene lost 2 bases and the J gene lost 0 bases, with 11 bases spanning the gap. The CDR3 loop spans 15 amino acids. In DNA, the CDR3 is TGTGCCAGCAGTTTAGTTTGGGGCAGCTCCTACGAGCAGTACTTC. This translates into CASSLVWGSSYEQYF.

The chain joins TRBV28 to TRBJ2-2; a weak D match, TRBD2 (5 bases). The CDR3 has 16 amino acids. Germline V gene data show CDR1 as MDHEN and CDR2 as SYDVKM. V lost 5 bases, J lost 4 bases, and 17 bases lay in between. The CDR3 coding sequence is TGTGCCAGCAGTGCCCTGACCGGGATCGCCACCGGGGAGCTGTTTTTT. Its protein is CASSALTGIATGELFF.

This sequence joins TRBV6-6 and TRBJ2-1; maybe TRBD1 (6 bases). Germline CDR1 MNHNY, CDR2 SVGAGI (reference sequence). The CDR3 spans 15 residues. The V end lost 6 bases, the J end lost 6 bases, and 18 bases lay between the germline ends. The DNA of the CDR3 is TGTGCCAGCAGCCCCCCCAGGGGCCAGGGCAATGAGCAGTTCTTC. Amino acids: CASSPPRGQGNEQFF.

The chain links TRBV28 to TRBJ2-7, with 15 positions matching TRBD2. The length of the CDR3 is 18 residues. Germline CDR1 is MDHEN and CDR2 is SYDVKM. Trimming removed 7 bases from V and 3 bases from J; junction bases left unmatched: 13. The DNA of the CDR3 is TGTGCCAGCAACAAGTACAGGACTAGCGGGAGGGGCGGCTACGAGCAGTACTTC. Protein: CASNKYRTSGRGGYEQYF.

This clone was seen only once. The V and J genes are TRBV29-1 and TRBJ1-2; TRBD1 matches 7 bases. The CDR3 is made up of 12 amino acids. The V segment lost 5 bases and the J segment 7 bases; nucleotides outside the gene matches: 7. CDR1 and CDR2 (germline): SQVTM, ANQGSEA. The CDR3 nucleotides read TGCAGCGTTCCAGGGGGGGGCCGTGGCTACACCTTC. Translating it yields CSVPGGGRGYTF.

The genes are TRBV27 and TRBJ1-2; 8 nucleotides line up with TRBD1. The CDR3 runs to 17 residues. Germline loops: CDR1 MNHEY, CDR2 SMNVEV (reference sequence). V shed 3 bases and J 3 bases; nucleotides not matched to a gene: 12. CDR3 amino acids: CASSLAGGARRDYGYTF. Here the CDR3 DNA reads TGTGCCAGCAGTTTGGCAGGGGGCGCGAGAAGGGACTATGGCTACACCTTC.

The chain joins TRBV4-3 to TRBJ1-1; 7 bases align to TRBD1. V trimming: 4 bases; J trimming: 2 bases; junction bases outside the gene matches: 10. Germline lookup yields CDR1 LGHNA and CDR2 YSLEER. There are 16 residues in the CDR3. In nucleotides, the CDR3 is TGCGCCAGCAGCCGGCTAAGTGCAGGGGGTAACACTGAAGCTTTCTTT. Protein sequence: CASSRLSAGGNTEAFF.

The chain links TRBV25-1 to TRBJ2-4; 9 nucleotides align to TRBD2. V lost 3 bases to trimming and J lost 4 bases; unmatched junction nucleotides: 7. The CDR3 runs to 16 residues. CDR1 and CDR2 from the germline V gene are MGHDK and SYGVNS. Here the CDR3 DNA reads TGTGCCAGCAGTGACAGGGCTAGCGGGACTAAAAACATTCAGTACTTC. Translated: CASSDRASGTKNIQYF.

This chain connects TRBV27 to TRBJ1-1; D call uncertain. V dropped 0 bases and J dropped 5 bases, with 13 bases sitting between them. The germline gives CDR1 MNHEY, CDR2 SMNVEV (reference sequence). The CDR3 consists of 15 residues. CDR3 sequence (DNA): TGTGCCAGCAGTTTATCTGCGGCAGGAACGACTGAAGCTTTCTTT. Protein sequence: CASSLSAAGTTEAFF.

This chain links TRBV11-2 with TRBJ2-7; D unclear. The germline gives CDR1 SGHAT, CDR2 FQNNGV. With 5 bases removed from V and 6 bases from J, the gap between germline ends came to 11 bases. The CDR3 is 12 residues long. The CDR3 nucleotides are TGTGCCAGCAGCATAGTGGGCAGCGAGCAGTACTTC. This translates into CASSIVGSEQYF. Based on the CDR3 plus reference TRBV11-2 and TRBJ2-7, the full variable domain is EAGVAQSPRYKIIEKRQSVAFWCNPISGHATLYWYQQILGQGPKLLIQFQNNGVVDDSQLPKDRFSAERLKGVDSTLKIQPAKLEDSAVYLCASSIVGSEQYFGPGTRLTVT.

In its sample, this clone was seen once. The chain links TRBV5-4 to TRBJ1-3; no reliable D call. V lost 0 bases, J lost 2 bases, and 12 bases lay in between. The CDR3 contains 16 residues. From germline, CDR1 is SGHNT and CDR2 YYREEE (reference sequence). CDR3 protein: CASSLGLEGTGNTIYF. DNA for the CDR3: TGTGCCAGCAGCTTGGGGTTGGAGGGCACTGGAAACACCATATATTTT.

The chain recombines TRBV19 with TRBJ1-5; D is uncertain. Trimming stripped 5 bases from V and 2 bases from J, with 19 bases between. The CDR3 contains 17 residues. Per the germline V gene, CDR1 is LNHDA and CDR2 is SQIVND (reference sequence). The CDR3 sequence: CASSVIPWNEGNQPQHF. The CDR3 DNA follows: TGTGCCAGTAGTGTCATCCCTTGGAATGAGGGCAATCAGCCCCAGCATTTT.

This rearrangement joins TRBV10-1 to TRBJ2-3, with TRBD2 matching over 7 bases. V shed 8 bases, J shed 1 base, and the junction held 9 bases outside the gene matches. This CDR3 contains 15 residues. The germline V gene encodes CDR1 WNHNN and CDR2 SYGVQD (reference sequence). Written as DNA, the CDR3 is TGCGCCAGCTCTGAAGCGGGGTCCCGCACAGATACGCAGTATTTT. It yields the protein CASSEAGSRTDTQYF.

Comments on this clone: Other DNA variants within this sample encode the same CDR3. The gene calls are TRBV19 and TRBJ1-5, with no clear D. V dropped 5 bases and J dropped 4 bases, with 6 bases sitting between them. This CDR3 is 12 amino acids long. The germline gives CDR1 LNHDA, CDR2 SQIVND (reference sequence). The CDR3 loop reads CASSSGNQPQHF. CDR3 in DNA: TGTGCCAGTAGTTCGGGGAATCAGCCCCAGCATTTT. The whole variable domain, filled in from reference TRBV19 and TRBJ1-5, reads DGGITQSPKYLFRKEGQNVTLSCEQNLNHDAMYWYRQDPGQGLRLIYYSQIVNDFQKGDIAEGYSVSREKKESFPLTVTSAQKNPTAFYLCASSSGNQPQHFGDGTRLSIL.

V is TRBV10-2 and J is TRBJ2-2; D is perhaps TRBD1 (6 bases). CDR1 WSHSY and CDR2 SAAADI come from the germline V gene. V was trimmed by 2 bases and J by 3 bases, leaving 10 bases between them. The CDR3 loop spans 15 amino acids. The CDR3 DNA reads TGCGCCAGCAGTGAGCGCAGGGGAGACACCGGGGAGCTGTTTTTT. Protein sequence: CASSERRGDTGELFF.